This entry lists 24 T cell receptor beta chains sequenced from one sample in a study of molecular identifiers for immune sequencing clone quantification. TCRdb re-called the PCR reads with MiXCR, one entry per CDR3 protein. Among about half a million distinct CDR3 sequences listed, 25% were seen once. The sample was naive CD8+ T cells from blood, with Jurkat cell RNA spiked in. Subset indicated: FACS-sorted CD8+CD4-CCR7+CD45RA+ naive T cells. The receptors derive from a human donor in good health. Some libraries in this study had Jurkat cell RNA spiked in.

The chain is built from TRBV9 and TRBJ2-7, with 9 positions matching TRBD1. With 3 bases clipped from V and 5 bases from J, the junction kept 6 bases outside the gene matches. The CDR3 is 14 residues long. Germline V gene lookup returns CDR1 SGDLS and CDR2 YYNGEE. The CDR3 spells CASSAGQGLDEQYF. The CDR3, as DNA: TGTGCCAGCAGCGCGGGACAGGGTTTGGACGAGCAGTACTTC.

This clonotype was seen repeatedly, ten times or more. V and J are TRBV12-3 or TRBV12-4 and TRBJ2-2; 9 bases fit TRBD1. The V and J ends lost 6 bases and 4 bases, in that order; junction bases with no gene match: 6. There are 15 residues in the CDR3. The CDR3 region is CASRDPGQGTGELFF. As DNA, the CDR3 is TGTGCCAGCAGAGACCCGGGACAGGGCACCGGGGAGCTGTTTTTT.

As to this clonotype: A much bigger clone sits one base away, suggesting this may be a read error. The rearrangement uses TRBV20-1 and TRBJ1-1; 7 positions agree with TRBD1. The CDR3 runs 14 residues. Germline CDR1 and CDR2: DFQATT and SNEGSKA (reference sequence). The V and J ends lost 3 bases and 6 bases, in that order; junction bases with no gene match: 10. The CDR3 DNA is TGCAGTGCTAGTCCCGGGCAGGGGGTCTCTGAAGCTTTCTTT. Amino acid sequence: CSASPGQGVSEAFF.

As regards this clonotype: The germline gene is not matched at one end of the junction; a read error may be the cause. V and J are TRBV12-3 or TRBV12-4 and TRBJ1-4, with D perhaps TRBD1 (6 bases). The CDR3 runs 14 residues. The CDR3 DNA reads TGTGCCAGCAGTCCGGACAGTAATAATGAAAACCTGTTTTTT. The encoded protein is CASSPDSNNENLFF.

With respect to this clonotype: The missing conserved phenylalanine or tryptophan at the end of this CDR3 makes a read error likely. The chain uses TRBV25-1 and TRBJ2-5; no definite D call. The CDR3 covers 13 residues. With 3 bases removed from V and 1 base from J, the gap between germline ends came to 6 bases. Germline V gives CDR1 MGHDK, CDR2 SYGVNS. CDR3 DNA: TGTGCCAGCAGTGATCAGGCCCAAGAGACCCAGTACGTC. As protein: CASSDQAQETQYV.

On this clonotype itself: This may come from a read error, since a much larger clone is one base off. The chain carries TRBV29-1 and TRBJ1-1, with a possible D match to TRBD1 (6 bases). This CDR3 region has 14 residues. The germline CDR1 and CDR2 sequences are SQVTM and ANQGSEA. This chain's CDR3 is CSVPFQGHDTEASF. The CDR3, as DNA: TGCAGCGTTCCTTTTCAGGGGCATGACACTGAAGCTTCCTTT.

The rearrangement uses TRBV6-2 or TRBV6-3 and TRBJ2-1, with 13 bases identical to TRBD2. With 8 bases clipped from V and 6 bases from J, the junction kept 4 bases outside the gene matches. Germline V gene sequence: CDR1 MNHEY, CDR2 SVGEGT. The CDR3 totals 14 residues. The CDR3 nucleotides read TGTGCCAGCCTAAGACTAGCGGGAGGCAATGAGCAGTTCTTC. Protein: CASLRLAGGNEQFF.

This clonotype appeared a few times. The genes are TRBV2 and TRBJ1-2, with 8 bases aligning to TRBD1. The junction had 9 bases not matched to a gene; V was cut back by 5 bases and J by 4 bases. The CDR3 length is 15 residues. Germline loops: CDR1 SNHLY, CDR2 FYNNEI. CDR3 nucleotide sequence: TGTGCCAGCAGTCAATCCGGGACAGGAACCTATGGCTACACCTTC. It codes for CASSQSGTGTYGYTF. The full variable domain, rest sourced from reference TRBV2 and TRBJ1-2, is EPEVTQTPSHQVTQMGQEVILRCVPISNHLYFYWYRQILGQKVEFLVSFYNNEISEKSEIFDDQFSVERPDGSNFTLKIRSTKLEDSAMYFCASSQSGTGTYGYTFGSGTRLTVV.

The chain is built from TRBV30 and TRBJ1-1; 7 positions match TRBD1. After removal of 0 bases from V and 1 base from J, the junction contained 11 bases not matched to a gene. In germline, CDR1 is GTSNPN, CDR2 SVGIG (reference sequence). The CDR3 extends over 17 amino acids. The CDR3 reads CAWSVGDRGTANTEAFF. The CDR3, as DNA: TGTGCCTGGAGTGTTGGGGACCGGGGGACAGCGAACACTGAAGCTTTCTTT.

The sample holds a few counts of this clonotype. The genes are TRBV7-9 and TRBJ2-5, with 7 bases matching TRBD1. The V segment lost 4 bases and the J segment 2 bases; nucleotides outside the gene matches: 4. This CDR3 spans 14 amino acids. Germline V CDR1 and CDR2: SEHNR, FQNEAQ (reference sequence). The CDR3 region is CASSYPGQQETQYF. For the CDR3, the DNA is TGTGCCAGCAGCTATCCGGGACAGCAAGAGACCCAGTACTTC.

This clonotype showed up many times. The rearrangement links TRBV24-1 to TRBJ2-5; D not resolved. The V and J ends lost 1 base and 4 bases respectively, with 6 bases between them. CDR3 length: 13 amino acids. Germline CDR1 and CDR2: KGHDR and SFDVKD. CDR3 protein: CATSDFSGETQYF. As DNA, the CDR3 is TGTGCCACCAGTGATTTTTCGGGAGAGACCCAGTACTTC.

This clonotype has ten or more counts. The rearrangement uses TRBV3-1 and TRBJ2-7; TRBD2 might be the D (5 bases). Trimming removed 4 bases at V and 4 bases at J, with 11 bases between. The germline V gene has CDR1 LGHDT and CDR2 YNNKEL (reference sequence). This CDR3 is built from 13 residues. The CDR3 loop reads CASSLYEGYEQYF. The CDR3 coding sequence is TGTGCCAGCAGCCTGTATGAGGGTTACGAGCAGTACTTC.

This clonotype was recorded at least ten times. The chain links TRBV13 to TRBJ1-5, with D perhaps TRBD1 (5 bases). The V gene lost 3 bases and the J gene lost 3 bases, with 9 bases spanning the gap. Germline CDR1 PRHDT, CDR2 FYEKMQ (reference sequence). The CDR3 sequence is 14 residues long. The CDR3 reads CASSFRDDNQPQHF. CDR3 coding DNA: TGTGCCAGCAGCTTTAGGGACGACAATCAGCCCCAGCATTTT. The full variable domain, rest sourced from reference TRBV13 and TRBJ1-5, is AAGVIQSPRHLIKEKRETATLKCYPIPRHDTVYWYQQGPGQDPQFLISFYEKMQSDKGSIPDRFSAQQFSDYHSELNMSSLELGDSALYFCASSFRDDNQPQHFGDGTRLSIL.

This clonotype was found a few times. The chain joins TRBV7-2 to TRBJ2-7; possibly TRBD1 for D (7 bases). The CDR3 length is 18 residues. Germline V gene sequence: CDR1 SGHTA, CDR2 FQGNSA. The V gene lost 1 base and the J gene lost 0 bases, with 19 bases spanning the gap. CDR3 DNA: TGTGCCAGCAGCTTAGAGGGTAACAGGGGACTTACCTCCTACGAGCAGTACTTC. Protein: CASSLEGNRGLTSYEQYF. The entire variable domain, with the rest obtained from reference TRBV7-2 and TRBJ2-7, is as follows: GAGVSQSPSNKVTEKGKDVELRCDPISGHTALYWYRQSLGQGLEFLIYFQGNSAPDKSGLPSDRFSAERTGGSVSTLTIQRTQQEDSAVYLCASSLEGNRGLTSYEQYFGPGTRLTVT.

This clonotype was picked up many times. This chain connects TRBV7-9 to TRBJ1-6; D perhaps matches TRBD1 (5 bases). Germline assignment: CDR1 SEHNR and CDR2 FQNEAQ (reference sequence). The CDR3 covers 13 residues. The V end lost 1 base, the J end lost 7 bases, and 5 bases lay between the germline ends. The CDR3 DNA sequence: TGTGCCAGCAGCTTAGGGGGGAATTCACCCCTCCACTTT. Amino acid sequence: CASSLGGNSPLHF.

Concerning this clonotype: A much larger clonotype is one base distant, so this may be a read error. The genes are TRBV24-1 and TRBJ2-2; D gene unclear. V gave up 9 bases and J gave up 4 bases, with 11 bases separating them. The CDR3 runs to 13 residues. Germline V gene data show CDR1 as KGHDR and CDR2 as SFDVKD. In nucleotides, the CDR3 is TGTGCCACCGGTAGTTTGACCACCGGGGAGCTGTTTTTT. This codes for CATGSLTTGELFF.

The rearrangement uses TRBV11-2 and TRBJ2-3; 12 bases match TRBD2. There are 17 residues in the CDR3. J gave up 3 bases and V 5 bases, and 9 bases lay outside the gene matches. CDR1 is SGHAT, CDR2 FQNNGV, per germline. Here the CDR3 reads CASSLLMGLAGTDTQYF. DNA of the CDR3: TGTGCCAGCAGCCTATTAATGGGACTAGCGGGTACAGATACGCAGTATTTT. The complete variable domain, with remaining parts taken from reference TRBV11-2 and TRBJ2-3, reads EAGVAQSPRYKIIEKRQSVAFWCNPISGHATLYWYQQILGQGPKLLIQFQNNGVVDDSQLPKDRFSAERLKGVDSTLKIQPAKLEDSAVYLCASSLLMGLAGTDTQYFGPGTRLTVL.

A note on this clonotype: The junction and the germline gene differ at one end; a read error may be behind it. The CDR3: CASTTGVEPYF. The CDR3 DNA is TGTGCCAGCACCACAGGGGTCGAGCCGTACTTC. The chain joins TRBV7-9 to TRBJ2-7; 7 bases match TRBD1. The CDR3 runs to 11 residues. Germline lookup yields CDR1 SEHNR and CDR2 FQNEAQ (reference sequence).

At least ten counts were recorded for this clonotype. The CDR3 DNA reads as TGTGCCAGCATGCCCCTTGTGGGGGCACTCCCAGATACGCAGTATTTT. Translation: CASMPLVGALPDTQYF. V gene TRBV28 combines with J gene TRBJ2-3; D perhaps matches TRBD1 (6 bases). Germline V CDR1 and CDR2: MDHEN, SYDVKM. The CDR3 consists of 16 residues. Trimming removed 7 bases at V and 4 bases at J, with 21 bases between.

The chain recombines TRBV19 with TRBJ1-3; the D is unclear. Germline CDR1 reads LNHDA; CDR2 reads SQIVND (reference sequence). The CDR3 sequence is 15 residues long. Trimming took off 4 bases at V and 2 bases at J, with 12 bases between the two ends. The CDR3 loop is CASSTPGPTGNTIYF. Here the CDR3 DNA reads TGTGCCAGTAGTACCCCCGGACCCACTGGAAACACCATATATTTT.

The chain recombines TRBV29-1 with TRBJ2-1; D perhaps matches TRBD1 (6 bases). The germline V gene encodes CDR1 SQVTM and CDR2 ANQGSEA. Trimming shortened V by 4 bases and J by 3 bases, and 10 bases separated the two germline ends. This CDR3 contains 13 residues. DNA for the CDR3: TGCAGCGTTGGCAGGGGCCACTACAATGAGCAGTTCTTC. This encodes CSVGRGHYNEQFF.

This clonotype appeared a few times. The CDR3 sequence is CASSQNTDTQYF. The CDR3 DNA reads as TGCGCCAGCAGCCAAAACACAGATACGCAGTATTTT. The V and J genes are TRBV5-1 and TRBJ2-3; D is unclear. Germline loops: CDR1 SGHRS, CDR2 YFSETQ. V dropped 4 bases and J dropped 2 bases, with 5 bases sitting between them. The CDR3 consists of 12 residues.

In this sample, this clonotype turned up many times. The chain has TRBV27 and TRBJ2-7; TRBD2 agrees at 10 bases. V dropped 5 bases and J dropped 6; count of bases not matched to a gene: 19. The CDR3 consists of 18 residues. Germline assignment: CDR1 MNHEY and CDR2 SMNVEV (reference sequence). For the CDR3, the DNA is TGTGCCAGCAGTGAAGGGGGGCGGATAGCGGGAGGAGTCCTCGAGCAGTACTTC. Protein sequence: CASSEGGRIAGGVLEQYF.

A remark on this clonotype: This may stem from a read error, because a much larger clone lies one nucleotide away. This chain links TRBV4-1 with TRBJ1-1; D gene uncertain. The CDR3 is 15 residues long. V shed 1 base and J shed 4 bases, with 13 bases lying between them. Per the germline V gene, CDR1 is MGHRA and CDR2 is YSYEKL. The CDR3 reads CASSQVDPQSTEAFF. DNA for the CDR3: TGCGCCAGCAGCCAAGTAGACCCCCAGAGCACTGAAGCTTTCTTT.